The rows below give T cell receptor beta chains drawn from one sample of a study of shared clonotypes between healthy human individuals. Using immunoSEQ multiplex PCR, the repertoire was profiled, and TCRdb retains in-frame clones only, with some absent. The sample gives roughly 2,000,000 clones, over 85% of which show up once; less than 2% is in the top ten. The sequencing input was naive CD8+ T cells from PBMCs. All receptors derive from a man aged 18 to 30 in good health. Some clones in this sample may be carry-over from other donors' samples. Both conserved end residues are part of each CDR3. Each record gives: V gene, clone size, J gene, D gene, CDR3 DNA, CDR3 protein. D genes are given only for firm matches. Size tells how often a clone was seen (once, few, many) or the class of an expanded clone, and some rows leave it out.

>TRBV6-1|-|TRBJ1-1|-
TGTGCCAGCAGTGATGACCCGAACACTGAAGCTTTCTTT
CASSDDPNTEAFF
>TRBV13|-|TRBJ2-7|-
TGTGCCAGCAGCCCGAGGAGAGGCGAGCAGTACTTC
CASSPRRGEQYF
>TRBV6-6|-|TRBJ2-7|TRBD2
TGTGCCAGCAGCGACAAGCGGGAGGGCATCTACGAGCAGTACTTC
CASSDKREGIYEQYF
>TRBV28|-|TRBJ1-4|-
TGTGCCAGCAGTTTACCCGTCAGGGAAGGTTATGAAAAACTGTTTTTT
CASSLPVREGYEKLFF
>TRBV28|-|TRBJ1-5|TRBD1
TGTGCCAGCAGGGTCCCGGACAGGGGGATCGTTCAGCCCCAGCATTTT
CASRVPDRGIVQPQHF
>TRBV11-2|-|TRBJ2-7|-
TGTGCCAGCAGCTGGGGGACTCGAACCTACGAGCAGTACTTC
CASSWGTRTYEQYF
>TRBV28|-|TRBJ2-3|-
TGTGCCAGCAGTTTTCGCCCCTGGGGTGTAACAGATACGCAGTATTTT
CASSFRPWGVTDTQYF
>TRBV5-5|-|TRBJ1-1|-
TGTGCCAGCAGCTGGGGACAAGACACTGAAGCTTTCTTT
CASSWGQDTEAFF
>TRBV7-9|-|TRBJ2-2|-
TGTGCCAGCAGAAATTCCCGGGTGGGGGGCACCGGGGAGCTGTTTTTT
CASRNSRVGGTGELFF
>TRBV6-5|-|TRBJ2-7|-
TGTGCCAGCAGCCGAGCCGGGACATACTCCTACGAGCAGTACTTC
CASSRAGTYSYEQYF
>TRBV29-1|-|TRBJ2-3|-
TGCAGCGGAATCAGCTGGGAGGCAGATACGCAGTATTTT
CSGISWEADTQYF
>TRBV27|once|TRBJ2-7|-
TGTGCCAGCAGTTTATCGTTCGGGAGATTCGAGCAGTACTTC
CASSLSFGRFEQYF
>TRBV28|-|TRBJ2-5|-
TGTGCCAGCAGTCCGCGGGGAGCCAACTTCCAAGAGACCCAGTACTTC
CASSPRGANFQETQYF
>TRBV19|-|TRBJ2-1|TRBD2
TGTGCCAGTAGTATGTATGGGACTAGCGGTGTCATCGAGCAGTTCTTC
CASSMYGTSGVIEQFF
>TRBV7-9|-|TRBJ2-3|TRBD2
TGTGCCGTCAGGCTAGCGGGTATCACAGATACGCAGTATTTT
CAVRLAGITDTQYF
>TRBV5-1|-|TRBJ2-7|-
TGCGCCAGCAGCAAGGACGGGAGCCCCCCGGATGACGAGCAGTACTTC
CASSKDGSPPDDEQYF
>TRBV7-9|-|TRBJ1-6|-
TGTGCCAGCAGCGCCCCCACAGAGTACTTGAATTCACCCCTCCACTTT
CASSAPTEYLNSPLHF
>TRBV5-1|-|TRBJ1-2|-
TGCGCCAGCAGCTTGGTTGGAGGAGTCAACTATGGCTACACCTTC
CASSLVGGVNYGYTF
>TRBV6-5|-|TRBJ1-2|TRBD1
TGTGCCAGCAGTGAGGACAGGTCCAGGGATGGCTACACCTTC
CASSEDRSRDGYTF
>TRBV27|-|TRBJ2-3|-
TGTGCCAGCAGTTTTGGACAGACCAGCACAGATACGCAGTATTTT
CASSFGQTSTDTQYF
>TRBV4-3|-|TRBJ2-7|-
TGCGCCAGCAGCCAACCGGGATCCTACGAGCAGTACTTC
CASSQPGSYEQYF
>TRBV28|-|TRBJ2-1|-
TGTGCCAGCAGTTTAATCATAAGGGATGAGCAGTTCTTC
CASSLIIRDEQFF
>TRBV11-2|-|TRBJ2-7|TRBD2
TGTGCCAGCAGCTTAGGTCCCAGCGGGAGGGCCGAATACGAGCAGTACTTC
CASSLGPSGRAEYEQYF
>TRBV11-2|-|TRBJ2-7|-
TGTGCCAGCAGCTTAGGGGTGGCAGTGGCCTACGAGCAGTACTTC
CASSLGVAVAYEQYF
>TRBV9|-|TRBJ2-3|TRBD2
TGTGCCAGCAGCGGGAGCGGGAGGCCAGAAAGTAGCGCAGATACGCAGTATTTT
CASSGSGRPESSADTQYF
>TRBV14|-|TRBJ2-2|TRBD2
TGTGCCAGCAGCCAGCGGGAGTATACCGGGGAGCTGTTTTTT
CASSQREYTGELFF
>TRBV9|-|TRBJ2-3|TRBD2
TGTGCCAGCAGCGTCCCCGGGACTAGCGGGAGCCAGGGGTATTTT
CASSVPGTSGSQGYF
>TRBV6-1|-|TRBJ1-5|-
TGTGCCAGCAGTGAACTCCGGGGGGTGAGCAATCAGCCCCAGCATTTT
CASSELRGVSNQPQHF
>TRBV5-6|-|TRBJ2-7|TRBD2
TGTGCCAGCAGCTTAGGCAGCGGGATGTACGAGCAGTACTTC
CASSLGSGMYEQYF
>TRBV7-9|-|TRBJ2-1|-
TGTGCCAGCAGCTTACAGGTGGGCTCCTACAATGAGCAGTTCTTC
CASSLQVGSYNEQFF
>TRBV28|once|TRBJ2-7|-
TGTGCCAGCAGTTTATTGTGGGGCCCGGGCGAGCAGTACTTC
CASSLLWGPGEQYF
>TRBV6-5|once|TRBJ1-5|-
TGTGCCAGCAGCCCCAGTGTGGGAGGCAATCAGCCCCAGCATTTT
CASSPSVGGNQPQHF
>TRBV4-3|once|TRBJ2-7|-
TGCGCCAGCAGCCAAGGCCGGGCGGCGGAGTCCTACGAGCAGTACTTC
CASSQGRAAESYEQYF
>TRBV19|-|TRBJ2-1|TRBD2
TGTGCCAGTAGTATAGGGCCTAGCGGGAGGGGTTATGAGCAGTTCTTC
CASSIGPSGRGYEQFF
>TRBV27|-|TRBJ1-4|TRBD1
TGTGCCAGCAGTTCAGGGGGGGTTGAAAAACTGTTTTTT
CASSSGGVEKLFF
>TRBV28|-|TRBJ1-1|-
TGTGCCTCAACTCCTAGAGGAGGGTGGAACACTGAAGCTTTCTTT
CASTPRGGWNTEAFF
>TRBV5-8|-|TRBJ1-2|-
TGTGCCAGCAGCCCGACATATGGCTACACCTTC
CASSPTYGYTF
>TRBV5-1|-|TRBJ1-2|-
TGCGCCAGCAGCTTGTGGGGAACAGCTGGCTACACCTTC
CASSLWGTAGYTF
>TRBV27|-|TRBJ2-1|TRBD2
TGTGCCAGCAGACAAAGACCGGGACTAGCGGGTTCATACAATGAGCAGTTCTTC
CASRQRPGLAGSYNEQFF
>TRBV5-4|-|TRBJ1-4|-
TGTGCCAGCAGCTTGAAAGGAGGACGGGAAAAACTGTTTTTT
CASSLKGGREKLFF
>TRBV10-3|-|TRBJ2-1|-
TGTGCCATCAGTGAGTCAACAACGCTAGCAAATATCTACAATGAGCAGTTCTTC
CAISESTTLANIYNEQFF
>TRBV27|-|TRBJ2-5|TRBD2
TGTGCCAGCAGCATACTAGCGGGAGGGCCAGAGACCCAGTACTTC
CASSILAGGPETQYF
>TRBV21-1|-|TRBJ2-4|-
TGTGCCAGCAGCTCACAGGGGGCGGAAAACATTCAGTACTTC
CASSSQGAENIQYF
>TRBV2|once|TRBJ1-2|-
TGTGCCAGCAGTGAAGCGCCTCTCCTAGACAGGTCTAACTATGGCTACACCTTC
CASSEAPLLDRSNYGYTF
>TRBV18|-|TRBJ2-7|-
TGTGCCAGCTCACCACCGGTTGGGGGAAACTACGAGCAGTACTTC
CASSPPVGGNYEQYF
>TRBV7-8|-|TRBJ2-7|TRBD1
TGTGCCAGCAGCTACGGGACAGGGGAAAGGAACGAGCAGTACTTC
CASSYGTGERNEQYF
>TRBV5-5|once|TRBJ1-4|-
TGTGCCAGCAGCCCAGGTGGGGGGCTTAATGAAAAACTGTTTTTT
CASSPGGGLNEKLFF
>TRBV29-1|-|TRBJ2-1|-
TGCAGCGTTGAGAAAGCCGGGTATAGATCCTACAATGAGCAGTTCTTC
CSVEKAGYRSYNEQFF
>TRBV28|-|TRBJ2-7|TRBD1
TGTGCCAGCAGTTTCGACGCGGGGACAACCGGGACAGGGGAGTACGAGCAGTACTTC
CASSFDAGTTGTGEYEQYF
>TRBV25-1|-|TRBJ2-1|TRBD2
TGTGCCAGCAGGGGACTAGCGGGAGGAATCTACAATGAGCAGTTCTTC
CASRGLAGGIYNEQFF
>TRBV27|-|TRBJ2-7|-
TGTGCCAGCAGTTTATCAGTCCCAGACGAAACCTACGAGCAGTACTTC
CASSLSVPDETYEQYF
>TRBV7-9|-|TRBJ1-3|TRBD1
TGTGCCAGCAGCCCACGGACAGGCGGCTCTGGAAACACCATATATTTT
CASSPRTGGSGNTIYF
>TRBV29-1|-|TRBJ2-3|-
TGCAGCGTTAGTACAGATACGCAGTATTTT
CSVSTDTQYF
>TRBV10-3|-|TRBJ2-1|-
TGTGCCATCAGTGAGTCGACTCCCAGGGATGAGCAGTTCTTC
CAISESTPRDEQFF
>TRBV15|-|TRBJ2-7|TRBD2
TGTGCCACCAGCAGAGATAGGGCTAGCGGGATTTCCTACGAGCAGTACTTC
CATSRDRASGISYEQYF